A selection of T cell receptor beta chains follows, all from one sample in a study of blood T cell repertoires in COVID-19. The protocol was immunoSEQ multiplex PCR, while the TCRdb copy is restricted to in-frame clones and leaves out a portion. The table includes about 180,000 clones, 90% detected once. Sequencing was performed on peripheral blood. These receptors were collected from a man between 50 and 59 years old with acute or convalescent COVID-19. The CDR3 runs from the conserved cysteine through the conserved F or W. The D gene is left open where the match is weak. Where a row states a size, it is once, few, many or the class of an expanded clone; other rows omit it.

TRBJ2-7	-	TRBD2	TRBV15	TGTGCCACCAGCAGAGATAGGAACCTCGGGGGGGAGCAGTACTTC	CATSRDRNLGGEQYF
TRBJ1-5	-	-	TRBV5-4	TGTGCCAGCAGCCAACAGGGAAGCGATCAGCCCCAGCATTTT	CASSQQGSDQPQHF
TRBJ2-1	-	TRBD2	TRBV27	TGTGCCAGCAATGATGGACTAGCTTGGAATGAGCAGTTCTTC	CASNDGLAWNEQFF
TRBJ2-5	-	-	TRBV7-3	TGTGCCAGCAGCTTAGCGGGGTCCCAAGAGACCCAGTACTTC	CASSLAGSQETQYF
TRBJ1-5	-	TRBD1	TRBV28	TGTGCCAGCATCGGACAGGGTGGATATGGTCAGCCCCAGCATTTT	CASIGQGGYGQPQHF
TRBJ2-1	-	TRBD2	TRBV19	TGTGCCAGTAGTTTCCCCACAGCGGGAGGCTCCTACAATGAGCAGTTCTTC	CASSFPTAGGSYNEQFF
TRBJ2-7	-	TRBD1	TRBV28	TGTGCCAGCCGGGACAGGGGGCGCGCCTACGAGCAGTACTTC	CASRDRGRAYEQYF
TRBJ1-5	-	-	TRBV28	TGTGCCAGCAGTTTCGTTGTTAGCAATCAGCCCCAGCATTTT	CASSFVVSNQPQHF
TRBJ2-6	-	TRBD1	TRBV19	TGTGCCAGTAGTAGAAACAGGGGTTCGGGGGCCAACGTCCTGACTTTC	CASSRNRGSGANVLTF
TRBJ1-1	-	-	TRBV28	TGTGCCAGCAGGGAGGCCGGAGCGGCGGCTTTCTTT	CASREAGAAAFF
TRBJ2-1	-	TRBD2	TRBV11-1	TGTGCCAGCAGCCTCTTCGGCGCGGGAGGGGGGGATGAGCAGTTCTTC	CASSLFGAGGGDEQFF
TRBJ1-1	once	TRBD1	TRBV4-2	TGTGCCAGCAGATCGGGACAGGTGAACACTGAAGCTTTCTTT	CASRSGQVNTEAFF
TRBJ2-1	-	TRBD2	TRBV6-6	TGTGCCAGCAGTTACACTAGCGGGAGCCTTAATGAGCAGTTCTTC	CASSYTSGSLNEQFF
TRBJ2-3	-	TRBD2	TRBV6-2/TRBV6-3	TGTGCCAGCAGTTTCCTCTCCAGCGGGGGGCGGGCGAATACGCAGTATTTT	CASSFLSSGGRANTQYF
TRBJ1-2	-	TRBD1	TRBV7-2	TGTGCCAGCAGCTTAGTGGCCAGGGGGGACTATGGCTACACCTTC	CASSLVARGDYGYTF
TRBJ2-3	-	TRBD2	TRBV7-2	TGTGCCAGCAGAACGGCGGGAGTAGGCACAGATACGCAGTATTTT	CASRTAGVGTDTQYF
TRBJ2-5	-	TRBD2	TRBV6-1	TGTGCCAGCAGTGAGGGACTAGCGGGGGGCCAAGAGACCCAGTACTTC	CASSEGLAGGQETQYF
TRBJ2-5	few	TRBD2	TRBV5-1	TGCGCCAGCAGCTTGGGCGGACTAGCGCCTCAAGAGACCCAGTACTTC	CASSLGGLAPQETQYF
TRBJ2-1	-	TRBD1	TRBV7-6	TGTGCCAGCAGCCCGGGACAGGACCAATACAATGAGCAGTTCTTC	CASSPGQDQYNEQFF
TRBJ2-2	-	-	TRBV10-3	TGTGCCATCAGTGAGAAGCCGGGGGACACCGGGGAGCTGTTTTTT	CAISEKPGDTGELFF
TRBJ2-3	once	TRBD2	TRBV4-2	TGTGCCAGCAGCCAGGAAGGCCGGGGGGGGCTATCAGATACGCAGTATTTT	CASSQEGRGGLSDTQYF
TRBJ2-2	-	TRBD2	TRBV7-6	TGTGCCAGCAGCTTAAGGGCGGGAGAGAGGACCGGGGAGCTGTTTTTT	CASSLRAGERTGELFF
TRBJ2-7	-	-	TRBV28	TGTGCCAGCAGTCCTCCAGACGGAGCCTACGAGCAGTACTTC	CASSPPDGAYEQYF
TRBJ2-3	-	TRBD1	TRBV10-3	TGTGCCATCAGTGGCCGGGACAGGGGCAACACAGATACGCAGTATTTT	CAISGRDRGNTDTQYF
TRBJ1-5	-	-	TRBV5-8	TGTGCCAGCAGCTTGGGGCCTCAGCCCCAGCATTTT	CASSLGPQPQHF
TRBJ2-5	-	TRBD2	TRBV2	TGTGCCAGCGGGGATAGCGGGGGGGCTGAGACCCAGTACTTC	CASGDSGGAETQYF
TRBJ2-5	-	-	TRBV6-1	TGTGCCAGCAGTGAATCCGGGTTAGTGGAGACCCAGTACTTC	CASSESGLVETQYF
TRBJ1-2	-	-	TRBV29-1	TGCAGCGTTGAAGACGGGCAGGGGTATCACTATGGCTACACCTTC	CSVEDGQGYHYGYTF
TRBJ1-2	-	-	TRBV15	TGTGCCACCAGCAGAGATGGCCTCTATGGCTACACCTTC	CATSRDGLYGYTF
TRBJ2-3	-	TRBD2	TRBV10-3	TGTGCCATCAGTGAGGGACTAGCGGGGCAAACAGATACGCAGTATTTT	CAISEGLAGQTDTQYF
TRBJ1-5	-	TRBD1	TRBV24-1	TGTGCCACCAGACAGGGGTTCAATCAGCCCCAGCATTTT	CATRQGFNQPQHF
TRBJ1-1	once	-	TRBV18	TGTGCCAGCTCACTCACGGACACTGAAGCTTTCTTT	CASSLTDTEAFF
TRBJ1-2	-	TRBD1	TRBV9	TGTGCCAGCAGCGTACCGACTCACGGGACAGACTATGGCTACACCTTC	CASSVPTHGTDYGYTF
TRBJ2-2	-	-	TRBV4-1	TGCGCCAGCAGCCTGTCAGGAGGGCTGGCCGGGGAGCTGTTTTTT	CASSLSGGLAGELFF
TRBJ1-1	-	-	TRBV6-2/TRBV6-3	TGTGCCAGCAGTTACCCAGGGAGGGTCTCTGAAGCTTTCTTT	CASSYPGRVSEAFF
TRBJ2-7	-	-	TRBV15	TGTGCCACCAGCAGAGATGGGCCAAGAACGACCTACGAGCAGTACTTC	CATSRDGPRTTYEQYF
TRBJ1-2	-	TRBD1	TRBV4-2	TGTGCCAGCAGCCAAGACCTGACAGGGGTAAATGGCTACACCTTC	CASSQDLTGVNGYTF
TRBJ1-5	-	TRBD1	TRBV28	TGTGCCAGCAGCCACAGACAGGGAGGTCAGCCCCAGCATTTT	CASSHRQGGQPQHF
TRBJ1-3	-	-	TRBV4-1	TGCGCCAGCAGCCAAGGTCCGGGAAACACCATATATTTT	CASSQGPGNTIYF
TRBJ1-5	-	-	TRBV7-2	TGTGCCAGCAGCTTATCCGGGATCAATCAGCCCCAGCATTTT	CASSLSGINQPQHF
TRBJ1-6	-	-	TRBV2	TGTGCCAGCAGTCAAGGGGGGGGCATCCTCCCCCTCCACTTT	CASSQGGGILPLHF
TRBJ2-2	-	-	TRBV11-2	TGTGCCAGCAGCCAGGTTTTGAGCACCGGGGAGCTGTTTTTT	CASSQVLSTGELFF
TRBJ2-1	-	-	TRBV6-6	TGTGCCAGCAGGACCTCCGGGACATCATACAATGAGCAGTTCTTC	CASRTSGTSYNEQFF
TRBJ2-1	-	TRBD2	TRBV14	TGTGCCAGCAGCCATCTTAGGACTAGGATCGATGAGCAGTTCTTC	CASSHLRTRIDEQFF
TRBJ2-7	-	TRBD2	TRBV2	TGTGCCAGCAGTGAAAAACTAGCGGGAGTGGACTACGAGCAGTACTTC	CASSEKLAGVDYEQYF
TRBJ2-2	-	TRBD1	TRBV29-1	TGCAGCGTCTCTGGGCGGACAGGGGACACCGGGGAGCTGTTTTTT	CSVSGRTGDTGELFF
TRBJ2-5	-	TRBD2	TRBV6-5	TGTGCCAGCAGACCCAGCGGGGGTAGGGAGACCCAGTACTTC	CASRPSGGRETQYF
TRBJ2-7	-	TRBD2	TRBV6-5	TGTGCCAGCAGTCAACTAGCGGGAGGGTTTCGGGAGCAGTACTTC	CASSQLAGGFREQYF
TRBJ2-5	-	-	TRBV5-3	TGTGCCAGAAGCGTATTGGAGACCCAGTACTTC	CARSVLETQYF
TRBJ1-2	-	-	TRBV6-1	TGTGCCAGCAGTGAAACGTGGTCAGGGTATGGCTACACCTTC	CASSETWSGYGYTF
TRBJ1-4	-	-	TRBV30	TGTGCCACGTTACAGGGATATAATGAAAAACTGTTTTTT	CATLQGYNEKLFF
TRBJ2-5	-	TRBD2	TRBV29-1	TGCAGCGTTGACGGGGCGGGAGCGGAGACCCAGTACTTC	CSVDGAGAETQYF
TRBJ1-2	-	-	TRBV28	TGTGCCAGCAGCTTAAGTCTGCGGGGCTACACCTTC	CASSLSLRGYTF
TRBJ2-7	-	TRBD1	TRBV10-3	TGTGCCATCAGTGAAAACGCCGGGACAGGGGCCTACGAGCAGTACTTC	CAISENAGTGAYEQYF
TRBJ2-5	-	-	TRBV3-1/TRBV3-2	TGTGCCAGCAGCCACAACGGAGAGACCCAGTACTTC	CASSHNGETQYF
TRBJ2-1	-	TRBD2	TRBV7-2	TGTGCCAGCAGCGGGACTAGCGGAGATTACAATGAGCAGTTCTTC	CASSGTSGDYNEQFF
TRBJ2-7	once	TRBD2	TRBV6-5	TGTGCCAGCAGTCCTCTCGTGGGAGGGCGAGCCGAGCAGTACTTC	CASSPLVGGRAEQYF